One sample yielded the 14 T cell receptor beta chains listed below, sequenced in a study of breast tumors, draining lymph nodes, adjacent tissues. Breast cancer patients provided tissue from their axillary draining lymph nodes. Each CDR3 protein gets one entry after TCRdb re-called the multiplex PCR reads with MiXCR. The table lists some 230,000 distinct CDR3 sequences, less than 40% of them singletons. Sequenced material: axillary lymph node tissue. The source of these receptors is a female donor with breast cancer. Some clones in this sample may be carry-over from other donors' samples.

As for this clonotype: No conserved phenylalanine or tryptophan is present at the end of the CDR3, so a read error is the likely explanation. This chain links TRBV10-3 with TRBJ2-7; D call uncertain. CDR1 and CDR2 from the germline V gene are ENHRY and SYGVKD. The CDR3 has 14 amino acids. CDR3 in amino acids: CASSYPGFGYEQYL. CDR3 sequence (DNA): TGTGCCAGCAGTTACCCGGGCTTTGGGTACGAGCAGTACCTC.

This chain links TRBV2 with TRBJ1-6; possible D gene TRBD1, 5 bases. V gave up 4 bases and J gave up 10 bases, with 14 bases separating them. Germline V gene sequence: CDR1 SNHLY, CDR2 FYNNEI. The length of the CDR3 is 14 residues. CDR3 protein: CASSVGRRGSPLHF. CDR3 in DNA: TGTGCCAGCAGTGTCGGACGGCGGGGGTCACCCCTCCACTTT.

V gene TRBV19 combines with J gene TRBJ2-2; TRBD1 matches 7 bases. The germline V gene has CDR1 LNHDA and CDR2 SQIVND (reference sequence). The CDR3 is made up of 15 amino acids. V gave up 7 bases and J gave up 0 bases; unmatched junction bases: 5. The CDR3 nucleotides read TGTGCCAGTACCAACGGGACAGCGAACACCGGGGAGCTGTTTTTT. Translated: CASTNGTANTGELFF.

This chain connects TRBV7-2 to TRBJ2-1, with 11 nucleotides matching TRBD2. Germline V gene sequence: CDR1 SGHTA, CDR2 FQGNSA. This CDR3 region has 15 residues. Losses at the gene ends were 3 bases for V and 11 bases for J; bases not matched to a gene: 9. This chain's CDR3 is CASSFLAGGYDKQFF. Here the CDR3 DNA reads TGTGCCAGCAGCTTCCTAGCGGGGGGATACGATAAGCAGTTCTTC.

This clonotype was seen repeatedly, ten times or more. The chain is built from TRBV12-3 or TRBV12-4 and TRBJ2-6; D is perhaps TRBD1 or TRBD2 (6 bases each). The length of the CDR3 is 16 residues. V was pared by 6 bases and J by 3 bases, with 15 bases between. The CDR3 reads CASSPKGGIGANVLTF. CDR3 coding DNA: TGTGCCAGCAGCCCGAAGGGGGGAATTGGGGCCAACGTCCTGACTTTC.

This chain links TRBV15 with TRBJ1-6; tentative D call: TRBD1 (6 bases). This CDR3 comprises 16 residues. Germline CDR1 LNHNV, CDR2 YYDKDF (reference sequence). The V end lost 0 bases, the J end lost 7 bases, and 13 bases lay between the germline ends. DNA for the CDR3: TGTGCCACCAGCAGAGATCTACCAGGGGCGAATTCACCCCTCCACTTT. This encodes CATSRDLPGANSPLHF.

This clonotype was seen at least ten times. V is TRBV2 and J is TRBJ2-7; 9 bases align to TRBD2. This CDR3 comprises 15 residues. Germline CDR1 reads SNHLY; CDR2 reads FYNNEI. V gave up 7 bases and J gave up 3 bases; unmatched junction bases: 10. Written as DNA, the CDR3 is TGTGCCAGCACCGAACGGCTAGCGGGATTCTACGAGCAGTACTTC. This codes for CASTERLAGFYEQYF.

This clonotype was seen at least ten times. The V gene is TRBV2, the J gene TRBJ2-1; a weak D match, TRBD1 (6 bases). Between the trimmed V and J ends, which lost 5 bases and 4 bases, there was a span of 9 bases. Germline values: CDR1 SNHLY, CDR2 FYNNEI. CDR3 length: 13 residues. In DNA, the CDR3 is TGTGCCAGCAGTAGGGACACTTACAATGAGCAGTTCTTC. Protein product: CASSRDTYNEQFF.

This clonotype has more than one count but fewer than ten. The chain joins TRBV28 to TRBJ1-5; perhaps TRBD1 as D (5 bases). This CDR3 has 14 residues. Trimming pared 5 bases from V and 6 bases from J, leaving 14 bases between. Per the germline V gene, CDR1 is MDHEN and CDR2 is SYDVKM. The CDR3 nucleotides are TGTGCCAGCAGTCCCCGGCAGGGTGTTCAGCCCCAGCATTTT. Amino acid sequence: CASSPRQGVQPQHF.

The CDR3 DNA is TGTGCCAGCAGTTCGGCGGGACCGTTCTCTGGAAACACCATATATTTT. Translating it yields CASSSAGPFSGNTIYF. The J gene is TRBJ1-3, the V gene TRBV6-5; maybe TRBD1 (5 bases). This CDR3 spans 16 amino acids. Germline V gene data show CDR1 as MNHEY and CDR2 as SVGAGI. V lost 4 bases, J lost 0 bases, and 13 bases lay in between.

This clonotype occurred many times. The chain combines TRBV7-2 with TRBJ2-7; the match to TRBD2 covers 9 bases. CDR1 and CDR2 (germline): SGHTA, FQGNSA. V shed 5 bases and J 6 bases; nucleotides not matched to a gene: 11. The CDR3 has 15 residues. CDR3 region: CASSPFPSGVSEQYF. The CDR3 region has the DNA TGTGCCAGCAGCCCCTTCCCTAGCGGGGTCTCCGAGCAGTACTTC.

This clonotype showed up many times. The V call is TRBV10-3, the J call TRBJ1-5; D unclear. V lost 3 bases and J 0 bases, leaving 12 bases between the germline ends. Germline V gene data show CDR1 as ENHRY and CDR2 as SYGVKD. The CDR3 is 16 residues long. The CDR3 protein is CAISDVGGVSNQPQHF. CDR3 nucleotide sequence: TGTGCCATCAGTGATGTCGGTGGGGTTAGCAATCAGCCCCAGCATTTT.

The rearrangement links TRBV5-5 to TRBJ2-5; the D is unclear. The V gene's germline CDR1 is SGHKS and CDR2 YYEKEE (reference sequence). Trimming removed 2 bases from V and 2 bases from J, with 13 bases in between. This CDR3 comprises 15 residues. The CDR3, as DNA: TGTGCCAGCAGCTTCAGCCGACCGATTCAAGAGACCCAGTACTTC. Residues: CASSFSRPIQETQYF.

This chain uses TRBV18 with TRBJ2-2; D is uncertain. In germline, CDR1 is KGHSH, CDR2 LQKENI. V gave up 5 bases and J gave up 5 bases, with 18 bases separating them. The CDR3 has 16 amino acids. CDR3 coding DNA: TGTGCCAGCTCATCACTACTGGGCAGAATGACCGGGGAGCTGTTTTTT. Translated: CASSSLLGRMTGELFF.